This T cell receptor (beta chain) was profiled in a study of T cells in Graves' hyperthyroidism and ophthalmopathy. The CDR3 consists of 13 residues. Trimming shortened V by 9 bases and J by 1 base, and 7 bases separated the two germline ends. The V gene's germline CDR1 is SEHNR and CDR2 FQNEAQ (reference sequence). On the basis of clinical symptoms, serum thyroxine and TRAb, thyroid ultrasound and orbital computed tomography, diagnoses were made. Amplification targeted TCR beta CDR3 regions from RNA transcripts. Researchers ran a first-round RT-PCR on the TCR CDR3 using the HTBI primer set. TCRdb analysed the multiplex PCR reads with MiXCR anew, one entry per CDR3 protein. Of 660,000 or so distinct CDR3 sequences in the sample, 45% were seen once. Overall study findings and caveats: A 13 V-J signature model discriminated ophthalmopathy versus stable hyperthyroidism. Most clonotypes that expanded in the thyroid above 0.001 also showed up in blood.

This clonotype was detected many times. What it recognizes is unknown. This chain joins TRBV7-9 and TRBJ2-6; no firm D call. Sequences were obtained from peripheral blood or thyroid tissue (not recorded which). This TCR was recovered from an adult man with Graves' disease, either hyperthyroidism or ophthalmopathy (not recorded which). CDR3 nucleotides: TGTGCCAGTGTTGAGTCTGGGGCCAACGTCCTGACTTTC. Protein sequence: CASVESGANVLTF. The full variable domain, completed using reference TRBV7-9 and TRBJ2-6, is DTGVSQNPRHKITKRGQNVTFRCDPISEHNRLYWYRQTLGQGPEFLTYFQNEAQLEKSRLLSDRFSAERPKGSFSTLEIQRTEQGDSAMYLCASVESGANVLTFGAGSRLTVL.